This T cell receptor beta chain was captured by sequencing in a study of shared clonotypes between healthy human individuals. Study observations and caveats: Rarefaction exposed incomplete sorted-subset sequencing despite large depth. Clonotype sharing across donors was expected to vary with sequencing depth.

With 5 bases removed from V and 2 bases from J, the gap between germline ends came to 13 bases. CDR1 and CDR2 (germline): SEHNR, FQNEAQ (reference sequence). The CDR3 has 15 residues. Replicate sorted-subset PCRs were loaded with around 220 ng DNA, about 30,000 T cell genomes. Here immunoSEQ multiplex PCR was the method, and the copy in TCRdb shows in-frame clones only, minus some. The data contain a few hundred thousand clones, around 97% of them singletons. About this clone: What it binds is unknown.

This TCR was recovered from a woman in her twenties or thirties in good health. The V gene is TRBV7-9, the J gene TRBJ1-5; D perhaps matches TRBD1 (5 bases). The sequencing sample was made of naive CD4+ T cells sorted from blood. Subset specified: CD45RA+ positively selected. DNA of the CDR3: TGTGCCAGCAGCGGCGGGGGAAAGGGCAATCAGCCCCAGCATTTT. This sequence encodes CASSGGGKGNQPQHF.